The rows below give T cell receptor beta chains drawn from one sample of a study of graft-versus-host responses after intestinal transplantation. Sequencing was performed with immunoSEQ multiplex PCR; in TCRdb, only in-frame clones are kept and a portion is missing. Of tens of thousands of clones in the sample, less than 60% are singletons; the top ten hold approximately 0.81%. The specimen comprised alloreactive CD4+ T cells from a mixed lymphocyte reaction culture, sampled before intestinal transplant. The receptors shown here come from a human patient who received an intestinal transplant. The CDR3 runs from the conserved cysteine through the conserved F or W. D genes are given only for firm matches. Size is stated for part of the rows, as once, few or many counts, or as a class when the clone is expanded.

J: TRBJ1-1
V: TRBV6-6
D: NA
size: NA
DNA: TGTGCCAGCGTCAAGAACACTGAAGCTTTCTTT
CDR3: CASVKNTEAFF

J: TRBJ2-7
V: TRBV7-9
D: NA
size: NA
DNA: TGTGCCAGCAGCTTATTCCAGGGAAATGAGCAGTACTTC
CDR3: CASSLFQGNEQYF

J: TRBJ1-6
V: TRBV6-4
D: NA
size: NA
DNA: TGTGCCAGCAGTGGGACAATGAACTCACCCCTCCACTTT
CDR3: CASSGTMNSPLHF

J: TRBJ1-1
V: TRBV7-6
D: NA
size: few
DNA: TGTGCCAGCAGCTTAGCGGGCACTCTGAACACTGAAGCTTTCTTT
CDR3: CASSLAGTLNTEAFF

J: TRBJ2-6
V: TRBV12-5
D: NA
size: NA
DNA: TGTGCTGGCGACAGCTTAAACTCTGGGGCCAACGTCCTGACTTTC
CDR3: CAGDSLNSGANVLTF

J: TRBJ2-3
V: TRBV7-9
D: TRBD2
size: few
DNA: TGTGCCAGCAGCTTCGACCCCCTAGCGGGGGCCCAGTGGGGGTATTTT
CDR3: CASSFDPLAGAQWGYF

J: TRBJ2-1
V: TRBV4-2
D: TRBD2
size: few
DNA: TGTGCCAGCAGCCAATCACCTCTGGCGGGGGGTGGTGAGCAGTTCTTC
CDR3: CASSQSPLAGGGEQFF

J: TRBJ1-1
V: TRBV7-3
D: NA
size: NA
DNA: TGTGCCAGCAGCCTCCACAGGGCCACTGAAGCTTTCTTT
CDR3: CASSLHRATEAFF

J: TRBJ2-7
V: TRBV6-5
D: TRBD1
size: few
DNA: TGTGCCAGCAGTCGGACAGGAAAGAACTACGAGCAGTACTTC
CDR3: CASSRTGKNYEQYF

J: TRBJ1-6
V: TRBV19
D: NA
size: once
DNA: TGTGCCAGTAGATCGGAGGAGGGACATAATTCACCCCTCCACTTT
CDR3: CASRSEEGHNSPLHF

J: TRBJ2-5
V: TRBV7-6
D: TRBD1
size: NA
DNA: TGTGCCAGCAGCGAAGGGACAGGGGGCCCTAAGACCCAGTACTTC
CDR3: CASSEGTGGPKTQYF

J: TRBJ1-3
V: TRBV4-1
D: NA
size: few
DNA: TGCGCCAGCAGCCTCAGCTTCAGGGTGTCTGGAAACACCATATATTTT
CDR3: CASSLSFRVSGNTIYF

J: TRBJ2-7
V: TRBV29-1
D: NA
size: few
DNA: TGCAGCGTTGATGGGGCGGGGGCTCCCTACGAGCAGTACTTC
CDR3: CSVDGAGAPYEQYF

J: TRBJ2-3
V: TRBV5-4
D: NA
size: few
DNA: TGTGCCAGCAGCTTAGGTACTAGTCGGAGCACAGATACGCAGTATTTT
CDR3: CASSLGTSRSTDTQYF

J: TRBJ1-2
V: TRBV27
D: TRBD1
size: NA
DNA: TGTGCCAGCAGGGAACAGGGGAGAGATGGCTACACCTTC
CDR3: CASREQGRDGYTF

J: TRBJ2-4
V: TRBV7-3
D: TRBD1
size: NA
DNA: TGTGCCAGCAGCCCCGGGACAGGGTTTATATACTTC
CDR3: CASSPGTGFIYF

J: TRBJ1-2
V: TRBV5-5
D: NA
size: NA
DNA: TGTGCCAGCACCCTGTCGGAGGGACTAAGGGGCTACACCTTC
CDR3: CASTLSEGLRGYTF

J: TRBJ2-5
V: TRBV5-1
D: NA
size: NA
DNA: TGCGCCAGCAGCTTCGGCGGGCCGGTAGAGACCCAGTACTTC
CDR3: CASSFGGPVETQYF

J: TRBJ2-3
V: TRBV6-1
D: TRBD2
size: few
DNA: TGTGCCAGCACGCGGGGAGGGGCTACGCAGTATTTT
CDR3: CASTRGGATQYF

J: TRBJ1-2
V: TRBV9
D: NA
size: NA
DNA: TGTGCCAGCAGCGCCCAAGACAGGCCCGCTGGGTATGGCTACACCTTC
CDR3: CASSAQDRPAGYGYTF

J: TRBJ2-7
V: TRBV10-1
D: NA
size: NA
DNA: TGCGCCAGCAACATTATTCTTAACAGGGAAGGATCCTACGAGCAGTACTTC
CDR3: CASNIILNREGSYEQYF

J: TRBJ1-5
V: TRBV5-8
D: NA
size: few
DNA: TGTGCCAGCAGCCTAGGGGTTGCACGCGATCAGCCCCAGCATTTT
CDR3: CASSLGVARDQPQHF

J: TRBJ1-1
V: TRBV11-1
D: TRBD1
size: NA
DNA: TGTGCCAGCAGCCCACAGGGGGCGAACACTGAAGCTTTCTTT
CDR3: CASSPQGANTEAFF

J: TRBJ2-3
V: TRBV7-9
D: TRBD2
size: NA
DNA: TGTGCCAGCAGCTTTACCAGCGGGGACACAGATACGCAGTATTTT
CDR3: CASSFTSGDTDTQYF

J: TRBJ2-7
V: TRBV5-4
D: TRBD1
size: NA
DNA: TGTGCCAGCAGCCACACAGGGGCGGGCGAGCAGTACTTC
CDR3: CASSHTGAGEQYF

J: TRBJ2-7
V: TRBV21-1
D: NA
size: NA
DNA: TGTGCCAGCAGTGGACCCCGGGACAGCGCCTACGAGCAGTACTTC
CDR3: CASSGPRDSAYEQYF

J: TRBJ2-2
V: TRBV18
D: NA
size: NA
DNA: TGTGCCAGCTCCCCCATCGCCCGGGGGGAGCTGTTTTTT
CDR3: CASSPIARGELFF

J: TRBJ1-6
V: TRBV6-5
D: NA
size: NA
DNA: TGTGCCAGCAGTCCCTCCCGACAGAATTCACCCCTCCACTTT
CDR3: CASSPSRQNSPLHF

J: TRBJ1-1
V: TRBV7-7
D: TRBD1
size: NA
DNA: TGTGCTAGCAGCTTAGATGGGACAGGGTACACTGAAGCTTTCTTT
CDR3: CASSLDGTGYTEAFF

J: TRBJ2-1
V: TRBV6-6
D: NA
size: few
DNA: TGTGCCAGCAGTTATAGGAGGGGCCCCTACAATGAGCAGTTCTTC
CDR3: CASSYRRGPYNEQFF

J: TRBJ1-1
V: TRBV19
D: TRBD1
size: few
DNA: TGTGCCAGTAGTATGTTTAGGGACAGTCCTGAAGCTTTCTTT
CDR3: CASSMFRDSPEAFF

J: TRBJ1-1
V: TRBV5-1
D: NA
size: NA
DNA: TGCGCCAGCAAGTTACAGGGCCTAATGAACACTGAAGCTTTCTTT
CDR3: CASKLQGLMNTEAFF

J: TRBJ1-4
V: TRBV2
D: NA
size: NA
DNA: TGTGCCAGCAGTGGGGGGCTAGGCCAGGGATCGTCAACTAATGAAAAACTGTTTTTT
CDR3: CASSGGLGQGSSTNEKLFF